Listed below are T cell receptor beta chains from one sample, sequenced in a study of early T cells in non-severe SARS-CoV-2 infection. TCRdb used MiXCR to reprocess the 5' RACE reads, holding one entry per CDR3 protein. The sample has more than 90,000 distinct CDR3 sequences; approximately 9.9% are singletons. The sample was whole blood. These TCRs come from an adult who was a healthcare worker with PCR-confirmed SARS-CoV-2 infection or an uninfected control (not recorded which). Each CDR3 is given with its conserved first and last residue. Fields, in order: J gene, clone size, V gene, CDR3 protein. Rows give clone size only sometimes, using once, few, many, or a class for an expanded clone.

TRBJ2-1 | few | TRBV28 | CASSSGGAVYEQFF
TRBJ1-4 | many | TRBV7-6 | CASSPGQGRGEKLFF
TRBJ1-3 | many | TRBV7-2 | CASSSPMDRASGNTIYF
TRBJ2-1 | . | TRBV7-8 | CASSRRRTPSVQFF
TRBJ2-4 | . | TRBV29-1 | CSVYGGKDPSAKNIQYF
TRBJ2-3 | many | TRBV7-2 | CASSLGLAGSLTDTQYF
TRBJ2-1 | . | TRBV20-1 | CSGNRDTAGEQFF
TRBJ2-1 | . | TRBV20-1 | CSAGKTEQFF
TRBJ2-3 | . | TRBV20-1 | CSATINADTQYF
TRBJ2-7 | few | TRBV4-1 | CASSQKGLAGVSGGYEQYF
TRBJ2-7 | few | TRBV5-6 | CASRHKREYTDEQYF
TRBJ2-5 | many | TRBV5-1 | CASSLTGLQETQYF
TRBJ2-7 | few | TRBV29-1 | CSVQRDTYEQYF
TRBJ2-3 | many | TRBV7-9 | CASSPGQGPDTQYF
TRBJ1-2 | many | TRBV4-1 | CASSLYFGRGDGYTF
TRBJ1-1 | many | TRBV6-2/TRBV6-3 | CASSYSMSGTEAFF
TRBJ2-3 | . | TRBV13 | CASSPLAGASTDTQYF